This record looks at one T cell receptor beta chain sequence and its context. Antigen specificity is unknown. These data originate in a study of CD8+ T cells in alopecia areata. Whole-study findings and limits: In patients, TCRs were shared less clearly than in mice, and HLA may possibly be involved. Both scalp clonality and the expanded CD8+ clones among the top 100 showed a significant decrease with tofacitinib.

Treatment defined: oral pan-JAK inhibitor, 5-10 mg twice daily. The investigators collected lesional scalp punch biopsies and peripheral blood from alopecia areata patients. cDNA prepared by RNA extraction and subsequent reverse transcription served as the template for sequencing. TCRdb's table, derived via immunoSEQ multiplex PCR, lists solely in-frame clones and lacks some. Of more than 130,000 clones listed, 82% are singletons. The TCR comes from a human donor with alopecia areata. Material: CD8+ T cells sorted from blood, obtained at week 4, from a patient treated with tofacitinib.

This CDR3 is CASSLPEQDTDTQYF. For the CDR3, the DNA is TGCGCCAGCAGCTTGCCCGAACAGGACACAGATACGCAGTATTTT. The chain has TRBV5-1 and TRBJ2-3, with a possible D match to TRBD1 (5 bases). This CDR3 is built from 15 residues. Germline CDR1 and CDR2: SGHRS and YFSETQ. Trimming stripped 1 base from V and 2 bases from J, with 11 bases between. Supplemented by reference TRBV5-1 and TRBJ2-3, the full variable domain reads KAGVTQTPRYLIKTRGQQVTLSCSPISGHRSVSWYQQTPGQGLQFLFEYFSETQRNKGNFPGRFSGRQFSNSRSEMNVSTLELGDSALYLCASSLPEQDTDTQYFGPGTRLTVL.